This T cell receptor (beta chain) was retrieved from a study of CD8 T cells in ankylosing spondylitis listed by TCRdb under 2017. General notes on the study: T cell receptor beta repertoires were profiled in healthy donors and ankylosing spondylitis patients so that disease-linked TCR variants could be found. The whole study cohort included under 140 healthy donors and 25 or so ankylosing spondylitis patients. Peripheral blood was sampled, and synovial fluid was also collected from ankylosing spondylitis patients. The full study reports these points: The disease-linked clones were reported to be significantly enriched in matched synovial fluid samples from ankylosing spondylitis patients. Some motif variants were previously reported in synovial fluid and blood of reactive arthritis patients, suggesting common disease-initiation mechanisms. A TCR beta motif made up of roughly eight highly homologous amino acid variants appeared to be characteristic of blood from ankylosing spondylitis patients. A CD8+ phenotype was shown by the disease-linked clones, which were found at relatively low frequencies in peripheral blood.

This clonotype showed up just a few times. No cognate antigen has been identified for it. No base quality values were provided; no much bigger clone lies one nucleotide off. The sequencer was an Illumina HiSeq 2500. Quantitative 5'-RACE with molecular barcodes was used to prepare TCR beta libraries. The original methods were these. A new computational method, built on a probabilistic model of VDJ rearrangement, was used to identify disease-linked TCR variants. TCRdb redid the processing of the public reads, applying fastp at Q25 and MiXCR, and retained in-frame beta chains. Identical CDR3 proteins give one entry, which carries the most common genes and DNA. The V and J calls reflect TCRdb's pipeline rather than the authors' work. The sample has fewer than 200,000 distinct CDR3 sequences on record, around a tenth of them singletons. Of the sample, around 16% is held by the ten largest clones. The CDR3 sequence holds 12 residues, the cysteine and phenylalanine included. The only DNA kept is the CDR3, 36 bases in frame from the first base. V and J lose 5 bases and 5 bases, and a span of 9 bases separates them.

This clonotype was sampled from a female donor with ankylosing spondylitis or in good health (not recorded which). Recombination joined TRBV12-3 or TRBV12-4 with TRBJ2-5; too little of a D gene remains to name it. Sequencing was done on a sample of blood, either unsorted or a sorted T cell fraction (not recorded which). CDR3 reads: CASSEGVETQYF. The DNA is as follows: TGTGCCAGCAGTGAAGGTGTGGAGACCCAGTACTTC.